This T cell receptor (beta chain) emerged from a study of CD8 T cells in ankylosing spondylitis. TCRdb used MiXCR to reprocess the 5' RACE reads, holding one entry per CDR3 protein. The sample shows 150,000 to 200,000 distinct CDR3 sequences, 11% of them seen only once. Sequenced sample: blood, either unsorted or a sorted T cell fraction (not recorded which). The source is a male donor with ankylosing spondylitis or in good health (not recorded which).

The CDR3 nucleotides read TGCGCCAGCAGCCAAGATGCTCCATCAGGGCTAGCGGGAGGGCTCATGAAAAATGAGCAGTTCTTC. As protein: CASSQDAPSGLAGGLMKNEQFF. The chain uses TRBV4-1 and TRBJ2-1, with 12 bases identical to TRBD2. The CDR3 sequence is 22 residues long. The ends lost 0 bases at V and 7 bases at J; junction bases unmatched: 22. The germline gives CDR1 MGHRA, CDR2 YSYEKL.